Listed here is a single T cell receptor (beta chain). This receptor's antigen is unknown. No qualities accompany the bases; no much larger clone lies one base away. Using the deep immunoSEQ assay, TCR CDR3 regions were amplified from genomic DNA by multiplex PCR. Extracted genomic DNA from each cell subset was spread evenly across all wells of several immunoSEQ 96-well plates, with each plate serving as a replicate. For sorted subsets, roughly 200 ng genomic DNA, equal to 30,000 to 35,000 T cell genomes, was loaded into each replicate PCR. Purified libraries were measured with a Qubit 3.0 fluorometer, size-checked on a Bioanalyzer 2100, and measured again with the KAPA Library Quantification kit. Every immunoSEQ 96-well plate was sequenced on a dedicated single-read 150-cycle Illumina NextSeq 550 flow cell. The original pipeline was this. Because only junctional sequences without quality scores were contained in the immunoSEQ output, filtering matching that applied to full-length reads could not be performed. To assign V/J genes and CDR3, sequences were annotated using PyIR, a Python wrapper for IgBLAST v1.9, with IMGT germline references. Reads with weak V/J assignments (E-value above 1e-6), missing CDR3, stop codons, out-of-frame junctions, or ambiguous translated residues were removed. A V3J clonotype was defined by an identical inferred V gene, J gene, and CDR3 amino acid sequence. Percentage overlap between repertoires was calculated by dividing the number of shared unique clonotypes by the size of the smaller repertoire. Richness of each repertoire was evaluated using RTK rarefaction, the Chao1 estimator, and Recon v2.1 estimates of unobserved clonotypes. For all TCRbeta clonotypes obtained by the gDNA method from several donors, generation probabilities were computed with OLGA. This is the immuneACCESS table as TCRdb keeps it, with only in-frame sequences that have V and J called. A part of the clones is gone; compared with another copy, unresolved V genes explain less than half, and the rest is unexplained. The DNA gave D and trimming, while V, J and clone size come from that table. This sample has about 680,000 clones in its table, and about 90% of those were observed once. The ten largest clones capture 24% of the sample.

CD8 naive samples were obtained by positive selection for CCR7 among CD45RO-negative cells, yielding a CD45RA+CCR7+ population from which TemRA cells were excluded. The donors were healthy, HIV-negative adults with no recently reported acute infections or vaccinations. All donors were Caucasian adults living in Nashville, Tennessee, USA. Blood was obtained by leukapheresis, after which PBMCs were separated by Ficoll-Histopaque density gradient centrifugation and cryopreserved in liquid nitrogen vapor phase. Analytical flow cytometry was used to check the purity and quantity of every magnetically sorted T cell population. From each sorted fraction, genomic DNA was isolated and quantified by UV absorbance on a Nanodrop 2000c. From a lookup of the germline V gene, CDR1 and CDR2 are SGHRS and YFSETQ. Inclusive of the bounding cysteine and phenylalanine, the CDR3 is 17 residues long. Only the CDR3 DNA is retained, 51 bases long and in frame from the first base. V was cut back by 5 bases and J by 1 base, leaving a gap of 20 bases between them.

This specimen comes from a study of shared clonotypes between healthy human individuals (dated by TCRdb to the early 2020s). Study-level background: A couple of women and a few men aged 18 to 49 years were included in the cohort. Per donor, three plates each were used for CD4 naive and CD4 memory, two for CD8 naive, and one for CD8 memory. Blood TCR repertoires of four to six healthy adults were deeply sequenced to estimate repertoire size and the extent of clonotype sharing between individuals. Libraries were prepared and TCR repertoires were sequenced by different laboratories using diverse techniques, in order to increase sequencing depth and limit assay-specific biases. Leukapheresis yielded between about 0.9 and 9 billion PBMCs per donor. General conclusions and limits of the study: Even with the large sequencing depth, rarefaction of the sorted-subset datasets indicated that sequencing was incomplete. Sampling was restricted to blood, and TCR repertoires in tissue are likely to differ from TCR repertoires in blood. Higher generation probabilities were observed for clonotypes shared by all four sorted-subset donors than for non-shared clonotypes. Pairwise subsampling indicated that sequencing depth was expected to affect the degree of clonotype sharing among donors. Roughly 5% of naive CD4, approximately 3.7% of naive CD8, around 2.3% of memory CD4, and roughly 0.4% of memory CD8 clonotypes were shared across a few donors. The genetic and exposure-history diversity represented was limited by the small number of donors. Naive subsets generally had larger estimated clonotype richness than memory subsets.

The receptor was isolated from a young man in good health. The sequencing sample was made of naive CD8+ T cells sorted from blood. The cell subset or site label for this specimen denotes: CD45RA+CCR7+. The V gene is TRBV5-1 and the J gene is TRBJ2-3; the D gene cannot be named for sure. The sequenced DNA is TGCGCCAGCAGTTCGGCCATAAATACGGAACGCACAGATACGCAGTATTTT. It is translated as CASSSAINTERTDTQYF.